This T cell receptor beta chain was sequenced in a study of cytomegalovirus exposure and HLA in healthy donors. Findings and limits, study-wide: In the 95 to 150 validation repertoires, 94% of cluster scores exceeded 0, per a later analysis. Reportedly, cytomegalovirus status was diagnosed with high sensitivity and specificity.

A word on this clone: Its specificity is not known.

CDR3 length: 12 amino acids. The ends lost 5 bases at V and 14 bases at J; junction bases unmatched: 6. Per germline, CDR1 SEHNR and CDR2 FQNEAQ (reference sequence). Sequencing was performed with immunoSEQ multiplex PCR; in TCRdb, only in-frame clones are kept and a portion is missing. The sample has roughly 130,000 clones, 85% to 90% seen once. The chain joins TRBV7-9 to TRBJ2-1, with 10 bases lining up with TRBD1. The sample consisted of PBMCs. The clonotype comes from a man aged 25 to 40 in good health and CMV-seronegative. The CDR3: CASSQRDRGEFF. CDR3 in DNA: TGTGCCAGCAGCCAGAGGGACAGGGGAGAGTTCTTC. The entire variable domain, with the rest obtained from reference TRBV7-9 and TRBJ2-1, is as follows: DTGVSQNPRHKITKRGQNVTFRCDPISEHNRLYWYRQTLGQGPEFLTYFQNEAQLEKSRLLSDRFSAERPKGSFSTLEIQRTEQGDSAMYLCASSQRDRGEFFGPGTRLTVL.